One sample yielded the 18 T cell receptor beta chains listed below, sequenced in a study of molecular identifiers for immune sequencing clone quantification. TCRdb reprocessed the PCR reads via MiXCR and lists one record per CDR3 protein. The sample has 65,000 or so distinct CDR3 sequences, 18% seen once. Sample: naive CD8+ T cells from blood, with Jurkat cell RNA spiked in. Subset here: FACS-sorted CD8+CD4-CCR7+CD45RA+ naive T cells. The receptors were gathered from a human donor in good health. Some libraries in this study had Jurkat cell RNA spiked in.

The sample holds many counts of this clonotype. V gene TRBV20-1 combines with J gene TRBJ2-7; 15 nucleotides match TRBD2. This CDR3 is 21 amino acids long. The V segment lost 3 bases and the J segment 2 bases; nucleotides outside the gene matches: 20. The germline CDR1 and CDR2 sequences are DFQATT and SNEGSKA (reference sequence). CDR3 sequence (DNA): TGCAGTGCTAGTACGTTTGACCGGACTAGCGGGAGGGATACCCTAGCCTACGAGCAGTACTTC. It yields the protein CSASTFDRTSGRDTLAYEQYF.

This clonotype was picked up many times. The rearrangement uses TRBV6-5 and TRBJ2-1; maybe TRBD2 (5 bases). The V end lost 4 bases, the J end lost 2 bases, and 6 bases lay between the germline ends. The CDR3 spans 13 residues. Germline loops: CDR1 MNHEY, CDR2 SVGAGI. In DNA, the CDR3 is TGTGCCAGCAGTTCTAGCACCTACAATGAGCAGTTCTTC. Amino acids: CASSSSTYNEQFF.

This clonotype was seen repeatedly, ten times or more. The chain employs TRBV5-5 and TRBJ2-7; D ambiguous. Germline-derived CDR1 and CDR2 are SGHKS and YYEKEE (reference sequence). Trimming shortened V by 4 bases and J by 2 bases, and 4 bases separated the two germline ends. The CDR3 totals 11 residues. This CDR3 is CASSPPYEQYF. The CDR3 DNA is TGTGCCAGCAGCCCGCCCTACGAGCAGTACTTC.

In regard to this clonotype: This could be a read error, since a much larger clone is one nucleotide away. The chain couples TRBV24-1 to TRBJ2-1; the D gene is possibly TRBD1 (5 bases). Looked up from germline, CDR1 is KGHDR and CDR2 is SFDVKD. The CDR3 runs to 13 residues. CDR3 sequence: CAARASLYNEQFF. The CDR3 bases are TGTGCCGCCAGGGCCAGCCTATACAATGAGCAGTTCTTC.

This clonotype was counted at least ten times. The chain combines TRBV7-9 with TRBJ2-1; D remains ambiguous. V shed 1 base and J shed 0 bases, with 10 bases lying between them. The CDR3 is 16 amino acids. Germline lookup yields CDR1 SEHNR and CDR2 FQNEAQ (reference sequence). CDR3 sequence (DNA): TGTGCCAGCAGCTTAGGGGTCGGAAGCTCCTACAATGAGCAGTTCTTC. Its translation is CASSLGVGSSYNEQFF.

The chain employs TRBV4-2 and TRBJ2-1; no clear D. V lost 0 bases and J lost 4, with 10 bases in between. CDR3 length equals 15 residues. Germline loops: CDR1 LGHNA, CDR2 YNFKEQ. The CDR3 sequence: CASSQDRRSYNEQFF. CDR3 nucleotides: TGTGCCAGCAGCCAAGATCGCCGATCATACAATGAGCAGTTCTTC.

Many counts were recorded for this clonotype. V usage is TRBV13 and J usage is TRBJ1-1, with D uncertain. Trimming pared 5 bases from V and 8 bases from J, leaving 18 bases between. This CDR3 region has 14 residues. Germline lookup yields CDR1 PRHDT and CDR2 FYEKMQ (reference sequence). The CDR3 nucleotides are TGTGCCAGCAGCCCCGGAGTTTCGACACCCGAAGCTTTCTTT. Translation: CASSPGVSTPEAFF.

Concerning this clonotype: This sequence may be a read error, since a much larger clone differs from it by one base. The chain joins TRBV7-8 to TRBJ2-3, with 7 bases lining up with TRBD1. The V segment lost 1 base and the J segment 2 bases; nucleotides outside the gene matches: 6. Germline V gives CDR1 SGHVS, CDR2 FQNEAQ. The CDR3 contains 16 residues. The CDR3 bases are TGTGCCAGCAGCTTAGTGGGGACAGCATCCACAGATACGCAGTATTTT. This translates into CASSLVGTASTDTQYF.

This clonotype was counted a few times. V is TRBV9 and J is TRBJ2-3; D is perhaps TRBD2 (5 bases). The V and J ends lost 0 bases and 1 base respectively, with 9 bases between them. CDR1 is SGDLS and CDR2 is YYNGEE in the germline V gene. This CDR3 has 15 residues. CDR3 loop: CASSVASTGTDTQYF. The CDR3 DNA follows: TGTGCCAGCAGCGTAGCTAGCACGGGCACAGATACGCAGTATTTT.

This clonotype occurred many times. The chain uses TRBV9 and TRBJ1-1; weak D call: TRBD1 (5 bases). V shed 0 bases and J shed 4 bases, with 13 bases lying between them. Germline V gene sequence: CDR1 SGDLS, CDR2 YYNGEE. The length of the CDR3 is 15 residues. The CDR3 reads CASSVDGGVGTEAFF. CDR3 coding DNA: TGTGCCAGCAGCGTAGATGGAGGGGTTGGCACTGAAGCTTTCTTT.

This clonotype came up once. A read error may be the cause here, since a much bigger clone is one base away. This CDR3 is missing its conserved last phenylalanine or tryptophan, likely due to a read error. The chain couples TRBV7-9 to TRBJ2-7; TRBD1 matches at 11 bases. CDR3 length: 15 amino acids. Germline lookup yields CDR1 SEHNR and CDR2 FQNEAQ (reference sequence). Trimming took 5 bases from V and 5 from J; bases not matched to a gene: 8. This CDR3 is CASSTWTGGLDEQYL. The CDR3 nucleotides read TGTGCCAGCAGCACCTGGACAGGGGGCCTCGACGAGCAGTACCTC.

On this clonotype: This may stem from a read error, because a much larger clone lies one nucleotide away. The rearrangement uses TRBV9 and TRBJ1-1; D ambiguous. CDR3 length equals 14 residues. Germline CDR1 SGDLS, CDR2 YYNGEE. V gave up 2 bases and J gave up 1 base, with 9 bases separating them. The CDR3 coding sequence is TGTGCCAGCAGCGTCGACGGCACGAACACTGAAGCTTTCTTT. Encoded protein: CASSVDGTNTEAFF.

This clonotype was seen at least ten times. This sequence joins TRBV19 and TRBJ2-7; 10 bases match TRBD2. Germline CDR1 reads LNHDA; CDR2 reads SQIVND (reference sequence). CDR3 length equals 14 residues. V gave up 5 bases and J gave up 4 bases; unmatched junction bases: 5. The CDR3 DNA follows: TGTGCCAGTAGTCCGGGACTAGCGAGGTACGAGCAGTACTTC. This codes for CASSPGLARYEQYF.

This clonotype showed up many times. The chain combines TRBV7-9 with TRBJ1-5, with D possibly TRBD1 on 6 matching bases. The germline gives CDR1 SEHNR, CDR2 FQNEAQ (reference sequence). With 4 bases removed from V and 4 bases from J, the gap between germline ends came to 8 bases. CDR3 length: 13 residues. The CDR3 is CASSSGQNQPQHF. CDR3 sequence (DNA): TGTGCCAGCAGCTCCGGACAGAATCAGCCCCAGCATTTT.

This clonotype was found many times. V is TRBV4-1 and J is TRBJ1-1; 9 bases are a match to TRBD1. This CDR3 is built from 15 residues. Losses at the gene ends were 4 bases for V and 7 bases for J; bases not matched to a gene: 10. Germline CDR1 is MGHRA and CDR2 is YSYEKL. The CDR3 nucleotides are TGCGCCAGCAGCCGCGAAAGCGGGACAGGGCTTGAAGCTTTCTTT. Its protein product is CASSRESGTGLEAFF.

Concerning this clonotype: A clone one base away is much larger, so this may be a read error. The chain joins TRBV27 to TRBJ2-2; D tentatively fits TRBD1 or TRBD2 (5 bases each). Germline lookup yields CDR1 MNHEY and CDR2 SMNVEV (reference sequence). The CDR3 totals 15 residues. The CDR3 nucleotides are TGTGCCGGCAGCCCATCTGGGGCGGGCACCGGGGAGCTGTTTTTT. Protein product: CAGSPSGAGTGELFF.

This clonotype was detected many times. The genes are TRBV9 and TRBJ1-3; D not certain. The CDR3 sequence is 16 residues long. Trimming took 4 bases from V and 0 from J, leaving 14 bases between them. Per the germline V gene, CDR1 is SGDLS and CDR2 is YYNGEE. CDR3 region: CASSTETLTSGNTIYF. For the CDR3, the DNA is TGTGCCAGCAGCACGGAAACCCTGACCTCTGGAAACACCATATATTTT.

This clonotype was counted a single time. Possible read error: a much larger clone is one base away. This chain links TRBV9 with TRBJ2-3; 7 bases match TRBD1. The V segment lost 4 bases and the J segment 4 bases; nucleotides outside the gene matches: 9. The germline CDR1 and CDR2 sequences are SGDLS and YYNGEE. This CDR3 has 15 residues. CDR3 sequence (DNA): TGTGCCAGCAGCCCCTCGGGACAGAGCGCAGATACGCAGTATTTT. Protein: CASSPSGQSADTQYF. Using reference TRBV9 and TRBJ2-3 for the parts outside the CDR3, the full variable domain is DSGVTQTPKHLITATGQRVTLRCSPRSGDLSVYWYQQSLDQGLQFLIQYYNGEERAKGNILERFSAQQFPDLHSELNLSSLELGDSALYFCASSPSGQSADTQYFGPGTRLTVL.